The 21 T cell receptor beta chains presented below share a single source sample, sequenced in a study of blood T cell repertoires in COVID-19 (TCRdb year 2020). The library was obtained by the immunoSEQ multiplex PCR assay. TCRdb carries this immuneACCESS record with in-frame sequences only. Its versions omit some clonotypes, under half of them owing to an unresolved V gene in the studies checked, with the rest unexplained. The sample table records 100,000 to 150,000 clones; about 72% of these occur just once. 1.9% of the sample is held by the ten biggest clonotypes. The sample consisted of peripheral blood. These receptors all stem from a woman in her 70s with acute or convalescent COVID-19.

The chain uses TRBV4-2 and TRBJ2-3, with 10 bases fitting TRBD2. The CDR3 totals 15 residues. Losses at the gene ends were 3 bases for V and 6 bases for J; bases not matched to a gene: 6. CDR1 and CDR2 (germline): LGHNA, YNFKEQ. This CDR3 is CASSQSAGGPDTQYF. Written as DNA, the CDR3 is TGTGCCAGCAGCCAGTCAGCGGGAGGGCCGGATACGCAGTATTTT.

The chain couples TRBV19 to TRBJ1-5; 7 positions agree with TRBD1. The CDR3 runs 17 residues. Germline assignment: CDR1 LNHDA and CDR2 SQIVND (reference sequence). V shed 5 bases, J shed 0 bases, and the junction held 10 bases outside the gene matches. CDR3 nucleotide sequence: TGTGCCAGTAGTGGGTCGACAGGGAGTTATAGCAATCAGCCCCAGCATTTT. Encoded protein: CASSGSTGSYSNQPQHF. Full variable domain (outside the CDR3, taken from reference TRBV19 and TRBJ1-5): DGGITQSPKYLFRKEGQNVTLSCEQNLNHDAMYWYRQDPGQGLRLIYYSQIVNDFQKGDIAEGYSVSREKKESFPLTVTSAQKNPTAFYLCASSGSTGSYSNQPQHFGDGTRLSIL.

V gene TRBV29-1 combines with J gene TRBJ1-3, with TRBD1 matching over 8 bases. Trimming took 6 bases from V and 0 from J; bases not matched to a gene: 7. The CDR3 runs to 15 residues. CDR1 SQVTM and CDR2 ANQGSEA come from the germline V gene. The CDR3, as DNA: TGCAGCGTCTCGGACAGGGAGTCCTCTGGAAACACCATATATTTT. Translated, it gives CSVSDRESSGNTIYF.

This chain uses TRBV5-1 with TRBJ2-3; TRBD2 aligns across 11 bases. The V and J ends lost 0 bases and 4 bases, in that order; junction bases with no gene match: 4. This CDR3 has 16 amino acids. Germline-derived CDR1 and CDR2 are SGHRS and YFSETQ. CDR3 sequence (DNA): TGCGCCAGCAGCTTGGATAGCGGGGGGGTACCAGATACGCAGTATTTT. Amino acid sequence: CASSLDSGGVPDTQYF.

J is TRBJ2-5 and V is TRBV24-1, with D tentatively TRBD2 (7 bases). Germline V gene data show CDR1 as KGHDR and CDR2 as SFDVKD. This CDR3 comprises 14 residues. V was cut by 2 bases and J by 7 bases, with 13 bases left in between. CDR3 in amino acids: CATSDSTGRGTQYF. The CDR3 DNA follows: TGTGCCACCAGTGATTCCACAGGGAGGGGGACCCAGTACTTC.

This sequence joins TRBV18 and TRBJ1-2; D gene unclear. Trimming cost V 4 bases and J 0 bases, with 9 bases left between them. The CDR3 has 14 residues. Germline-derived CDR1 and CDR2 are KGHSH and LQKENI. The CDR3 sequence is CASSRAETNYGYTF. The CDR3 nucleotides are TGTGCCAGCTCACGTGCAGAAACTAACTATGGCTACACCTTC. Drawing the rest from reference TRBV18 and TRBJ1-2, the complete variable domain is NAGVMQNPRHLVRRRGQEARLRCSPMKGHSHVYWYRQLPEEGLKFMVYLQKENIIDESGMPKERFSAEFPKEGPSILRIQQVVRGDSAAYFCASSRAETNYGYTFGSGTRLTVV.

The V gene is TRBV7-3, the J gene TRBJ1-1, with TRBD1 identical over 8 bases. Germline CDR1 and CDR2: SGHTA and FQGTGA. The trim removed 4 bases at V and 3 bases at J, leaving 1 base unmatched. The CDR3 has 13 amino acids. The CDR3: CASSSQGDTEAFF. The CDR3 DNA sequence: TGTGCCAGCAGCTCACAGGGGGACACTGAAGCTTTCTTT.

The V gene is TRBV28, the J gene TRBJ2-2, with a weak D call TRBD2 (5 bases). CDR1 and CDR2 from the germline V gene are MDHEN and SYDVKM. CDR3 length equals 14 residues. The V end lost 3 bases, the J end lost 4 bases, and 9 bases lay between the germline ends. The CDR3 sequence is CASSFFGVTGELFF. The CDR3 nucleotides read TGTGCCAGCAGTTTTTTCGGGGTCACCGGGGAGCTGTTTTTT.

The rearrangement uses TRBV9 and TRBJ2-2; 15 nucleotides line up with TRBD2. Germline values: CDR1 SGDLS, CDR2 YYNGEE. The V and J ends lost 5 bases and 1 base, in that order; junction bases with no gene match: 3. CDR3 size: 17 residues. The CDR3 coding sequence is TGTGCCAGCAGTGAGGGACTAGCGGGGGGGAACACCGGGGAGCTGTTTTTT. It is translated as CASSEGLAGGNTGELFF.

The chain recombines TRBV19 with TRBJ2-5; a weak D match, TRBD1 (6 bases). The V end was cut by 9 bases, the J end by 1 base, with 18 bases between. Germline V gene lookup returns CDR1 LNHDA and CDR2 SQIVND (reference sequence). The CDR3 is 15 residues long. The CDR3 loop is CASSSTGTLQETQYF. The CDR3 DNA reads TGTGCCAGCTCTTCCACGGGGACACTCCAAGAGACCCAGTACTTC.

This CDR3 reads CASSKKRGSGGRPTAQYF. In DNA, the CDR3 is TGTGCCAGCAGCAAAAAAAGGGGGTCTGGTGGGAGACCAACGGCGCAGTATTTT. The V call is TRBV21-1, the J call TRBJ2-3; the D call of TRBD1 is as the table states it, not checked on the DNA. TRBV21-1 is a documented pseudogene. The CDR3 extends over 18 amino acids.

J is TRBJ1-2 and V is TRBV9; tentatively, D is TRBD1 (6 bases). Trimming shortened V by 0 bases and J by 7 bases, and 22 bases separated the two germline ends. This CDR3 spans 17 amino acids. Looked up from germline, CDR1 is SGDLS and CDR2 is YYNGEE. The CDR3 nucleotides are TGTGCCAGCAGCGTAGACGCCGGCCGGGGGGGCGGAGGTGGCTACACCTTC. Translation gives CASSVDAGRGGGGGYTF.

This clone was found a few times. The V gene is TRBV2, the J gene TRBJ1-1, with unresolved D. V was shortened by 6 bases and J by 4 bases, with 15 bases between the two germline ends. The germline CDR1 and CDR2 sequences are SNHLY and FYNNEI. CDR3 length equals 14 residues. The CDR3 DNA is TGTGCCAGCAGCGTAGCCAAGGATGGCACTGAAGCTTTCTTT. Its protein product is CASSVAKDGTEAFF. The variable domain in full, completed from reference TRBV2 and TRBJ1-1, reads EPEVTQTPSHQVTQMGQEVILRCVPISNHLYFYWYRQILGQKVEFLVSFYNNEISEKSEIFDDQFSVERPDGSNFTLKIRSTKLEDSAMYFCASSVAKDGTEAFFGQGTRLTVV.

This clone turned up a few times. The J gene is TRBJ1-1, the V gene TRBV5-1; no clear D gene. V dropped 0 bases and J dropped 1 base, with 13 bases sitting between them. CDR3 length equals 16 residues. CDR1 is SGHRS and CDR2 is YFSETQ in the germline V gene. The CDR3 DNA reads TGCGCCAGCAGCTTGGGCTCTGGCGGGTCGAACACTGAAGCTTTCTTT. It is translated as CASSLGSGGSNTEAFF. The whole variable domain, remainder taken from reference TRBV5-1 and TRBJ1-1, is KAGVTQTPRYLIKTRGQQVTLSCSPISGHRSVSWYQQTPGQGLQFLFEYFSETQRNKGNFPGRFSGRQFSNSRSEMNVSTLELGDSALYLCASSLGSGGSNTEAFFGQGTRLTVV.

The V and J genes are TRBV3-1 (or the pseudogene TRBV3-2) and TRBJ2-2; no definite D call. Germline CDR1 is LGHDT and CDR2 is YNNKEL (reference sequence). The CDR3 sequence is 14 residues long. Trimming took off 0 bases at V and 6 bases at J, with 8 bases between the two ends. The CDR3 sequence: CASSQELLPGELFF. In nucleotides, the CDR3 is TGTGCCAGCAGCCAAGAACTCCTACCCGGGGAGCTGTTTTTT.

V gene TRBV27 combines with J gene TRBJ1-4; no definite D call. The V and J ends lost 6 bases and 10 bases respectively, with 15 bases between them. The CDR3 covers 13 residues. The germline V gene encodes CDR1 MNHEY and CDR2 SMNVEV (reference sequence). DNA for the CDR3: TGTGCCAGCAGGACCGCAAGCGCGGGAAAACTGTTTTTT. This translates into CASRTASAGKLFF.

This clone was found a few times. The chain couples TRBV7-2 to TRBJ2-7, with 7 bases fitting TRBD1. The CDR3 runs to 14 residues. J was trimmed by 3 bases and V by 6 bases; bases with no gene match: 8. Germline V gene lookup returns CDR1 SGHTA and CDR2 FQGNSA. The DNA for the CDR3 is TGTGCCAGCAGTCGGGACAGTAATTTCTACGAGCAGTACTTC. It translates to CASSRDSNFYEQYF.

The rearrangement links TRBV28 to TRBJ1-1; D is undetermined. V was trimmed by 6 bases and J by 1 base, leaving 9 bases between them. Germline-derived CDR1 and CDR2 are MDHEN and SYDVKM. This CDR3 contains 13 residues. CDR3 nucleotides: TGTGCCAGCAGCCGACAATGGAACACTGAAGCTTTCTTT. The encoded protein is CASSRQWNTEAFF.

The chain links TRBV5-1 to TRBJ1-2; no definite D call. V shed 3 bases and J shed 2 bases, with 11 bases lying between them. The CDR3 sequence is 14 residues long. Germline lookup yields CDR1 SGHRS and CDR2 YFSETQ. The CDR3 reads CASSSEPGNYGYTF. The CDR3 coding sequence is TGCGCCAGCAGCTCAGAACCAGGAAACTATGGCTACACCTTC. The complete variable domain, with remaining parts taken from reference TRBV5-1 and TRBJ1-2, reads KAGVTQTPRYLIKTRGQQVTLSCSPISGHRSVSWYQQTPGQGLQFLFEYFSETQRNKGNFPGRFSGRQFSNSRSEMNVSTLELGDSALYLCASSSEPGNYGYTFGSGTRLTVV.

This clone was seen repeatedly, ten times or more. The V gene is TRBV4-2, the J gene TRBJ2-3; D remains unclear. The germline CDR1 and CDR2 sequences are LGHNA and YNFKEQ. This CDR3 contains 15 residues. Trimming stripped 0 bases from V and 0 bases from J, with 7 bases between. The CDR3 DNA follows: TGTGCCAGCAGCCAAGAGGTCGGTAGCACAGATACGCAGTATTTT. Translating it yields CASSQEVGSTDTQYF.

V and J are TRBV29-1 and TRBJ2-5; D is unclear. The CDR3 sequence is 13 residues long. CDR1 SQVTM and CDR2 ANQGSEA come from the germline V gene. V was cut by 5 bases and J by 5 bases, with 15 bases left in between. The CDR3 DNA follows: TGCAGCGTTCGAAAGTCCGGAGTTGAGACCCAGTACTTC. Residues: CSVRKSGVETQYF.